This entry is about one TCR beta chain. There is no known antigen for this receptor. Base-call qualities are not available, and no considerably larger clone is one nucleotide away. Libraries came from the immunoSEQ multiplex PCR assay. The multiplex PCR relied on a mix of 60 forward primers for TCR Vbeta segments and 13 reverse primers for TCR Jbeta segments. Amplification of the CDR3 region of rearranged TCR beta genes was performed with a multiplex PCR assay on genomic DNA. The Illumina HiSeq System was used to sequence the amplified TCR beta libraries as 87-base-pair reads. Per the authors' processing: A later analysis tallied 80 million to 95 million unique TCR beta chains across the roughly 610 repertoires, and around 12 million of those chains were shared by two or more donors. Raw reads were error-corrected and collapsed into unique sequences with a nearest-neighbor algorithm that merged closely related sequences to remove PCR and sequencing errors. CDR3 sequences were aligned to IMGT reference sequences to assign V, D and J gene segments. For a sequence to be retained, a match of at least six nucleotides was required to both a V gene segment and a J gene segment. A rearrangement counted as productive if the CDR3 had no stop codons and remained in frame with V and J, and every other rearrangement counted as non-productive. Following IMGT convention, CDR3 was defined as the stretch from the second conserved V-encoded cysteine to the conserved J-encoded phenylalanine. In an earlier analysis of more than 550 of the donors, sequences lacking an unambiguous match to a single V gene segment were excluded. An earlier analysis of over 450 of the donors classified V segments as functional when productive rearrangements were above 56.7% and as segregating when the standard deviation between donors was above 5%. A statistical classification framework was built to diagnose cytomegalovirus status from the catalog of TCR beta chain sequences. A later analysis assigned V and J genes by comparing TCR nucleotide sequences with IMGT/GENE-DB human TR gene sequences. A later analysis assigned CDR3 sequences and most-parsimonious VDJ recombination scenarios with the TCRdist pipeline. In a later analysis, every TCR beta chain was defined by the combination of its CDR3 amino acid sequence and its V-gene family, and reads without a unique V-gene family were dropped. In a later analysis, approximately 590 highly shared, low-generation-probability nucleotide sequences were removed to address suspected cross-contamination and a sequencing artifact. A later analysis calculated a clonal expansion index for each public chain from normalized within-repertoire ranks of inferred template counts. A later analysis computed generation probabilities with a VDJ recombination model fitted to out-of-frame rearrangements, and checked the results against IGoR. A later analysis scored TCR-TCR, TCR-HLA and TCR-CMV co-occurrence with hypergeometric tests, applying a repertoire-size bias correction to TCR pairs. To estimate false discovery rates, a later analysis permuted the HLA or CMV assignments 20 times. A later analysis grouped co-occurring TCRs with DBSCAN, adding TCRdist sequence similarity when clustering within HLA-allele-positive subsets. Repertoires with fewer than 30,000 or more than 120,000 public chains were left out of co-occurrence clustering, as were a few repertoires with anomalous nucleotide sharing. TCRdb limited this immuneACCESS table to in-frame rearrangements with V and J called. A share of clones is missing; checked studies link under half to unresolved V genes, and the rest is unexplained. V, J and clone size derive from that table, while D and trimming were established from the DNA sequence. For this sample there are about 200,000 clones; over 9.5% appear just once. The top ten clonotypes cover approximately 8.3% of the sample.

The cohort was made up of under 800 healthy bone marrow donors. All cohort members were sampled while nominally healthy, although unrecorded immune exposures were likely present. The donor tested CMV seropositive, placing the donor among the approximately 290 seropositive members of the cohort. Each donor provided a peripheral blood sample, and peripheral blood mononuclear cells were used for TCR beta sequencing. The Qiagen DNeasy Blood Extraction Kit was used to extract genomic DNA from the blood cell samples. The data derive from a study of cytomegalovirus exposure and HLA in healthy donors (dated by TCRdb to the late 2010s). As for the study more broadly: An earlier analysis of 587 of the donors reported 276 Gb of sequence data and 117 million unique TCR beta sequences obtained from about 180 million T cells. Because of strong linkage in the cohort, five DR-DQ haplotypes were treated as single units for association and clustering. The study aimed to test whether cataloging public T cell receptors could reveal signatures of past pathogen exposure. To decide whether each TCR beta V gene segment behaved as functional or pseudogenic, an earlier analysis of 587 of the donors relied on high-throughput TCR beta sequencing. Genome-wide SNP genotypes for about 60% of the roughly 670 donors were used in a later genetic analysis, which treated that subset as a discovery cohort. Of the 300 to 450 genotyped donors, over 65% fell in the genetic ancestry cluster associated with self-reported Caucasian donors. The study combined high-throughput TCR immunosequencing, statistical association of individual TCRs with disease status, and machine learning to predict cytomegalovirus infection status. The number of typed donors differed by locus: roughly 629-630 for A, B, C, DRB1 and DQB1; approximately 520 for DQA1; around 610 for DPA1; and roughly 470 for DPB1. In the later analysis, no new phenotypic data were used to find candidate immune exposures; instead, reliance was placed on TCR beta sequences and their occurrence across donors. A later analysis re-analyzed previously published TCR beta repertoires from roughly 630 donors and added high-resolution HLA genotyping to study TCR occurrence patterns. The study profiled the T cell repertoires of 500 to 800 subjects by immunosequencing and related them to cytomegalovirus serostatus. HLA typing covered class I and class II loci at four-digit resolution. Along with the approximately 700-subject first cohort, a separate validation cohort of around 120 different subjects was used. Donor age, sex, ethnicity and CMV serostatus were compiled alongside the repertoire data. All discovery cohort repertoires had been generated on a single sequencing platform. On average, 235,054 unique TCR beta nucleotide sequences were sequenced per donor among a few hundred genotyped donors of the cohort, with about 17% of those sequences being non-productive. An early release that covered some 630 HLA-typed donors contained approximately 300 gigabases of sequencing data and 80 million or so unique TCR sequences. What the study reported, not specific to this receptor: A later genetic analysis associated a missense DCLRE1C variant with V-gene and J-gene trimming of TCR beta chains, and an independent cohort replicated the association. According to a later analysis, most CMV-associated TCR beta chains appeared to be HLA-restricted, and the HLA associations seemed to be driven largely by CMV exposure. For the cohort, immune exposure information was limited to CMV serostatus. The study gave a list of around 170 TCR beta chains associated with cytomegalovirus. The sequencing pipeline was judged likely to have produced a cluster of highly shared sequence variants as a technical artifact. Because HLA typing was unavailable for some donors at each locus, only the typed subset was used in association tests. In a later analysis, several top co-occurrence clusters were reported to appear linked to parvovirus B19, influenza, CMV and Epstein-Barr virus. Cytomegalovirus status was reported to be diagnosed by the classifier with high specificity and sensitivity in both the original and validation cohorts. The earlier analysis of about 600 of the donors excluded fewer than 20 rarely observed V segments, including chromosome 9 orphons, because counts were too low. A later analysis found that HLA-associated TCR beta chains were more clonally expanded and had lower generation probabilities than equally common non-associated chains. Only TCR beta chains were sequenced in this cohort, and the absence of alpha or paired-chain data limited detectable features. It was suggested by the authors that the approach could potentially be generalized to other disease states and immunological phenotypes. Correlated functional status among segregating V segments might reflect linkage disequilibrium, but an unknown experimental factor could not be ruled out. A later genetic analysis reported fewer N-insertions in productive TCRs among donors in an Asian-associated ancestry cluster than the roughly 700-donor mean. A further reported finding was that TCR beta sequences accurately predicted the HLA-A and HLA-B alleles for most subjects in the first cohort. In vitro tests confirmed that a few of the cytomegalovirus-associated TCR beta chains recognize cytomegalovirus antigens. Assigning TCR associations to individual alleles was difficult when HLA alleles, especially DR and DQ, strongly co-occurred. Because the 87-base-pair reads could not distinguish some IMGT-functional V segments, including TRBV6-2 and TRBV6-3, those segments were excluded. A later analysis associated some 17,000 TCR beta sequences with specific HLA alleles at a false discovery rate of 0.05. Broadly in line with IMGT annotations, most TCR beta V segments showed up in productive rearrangements about 87% or about 30% of the time in an earlier analysis of roughly 590 of the donors. A later analysis found that TCR association rates varied across HLA loci, with DRB1 alleles showing the most associated TCRs and HLA-C alleles the fewest. Presence/absence analyses assumed roughly uniform sequencing depth across donors, an assumption that may not hold. While some public TCRs were present in many individuals, most TCR sequences turned up only very rarely across donors.

The V end loses 5 bases and the J end loses 6 bases, and a stretch of 16 bases separates them. From the cysteine through the phenylalanine, the CDR3 covers 14 amino acids. Only the CDR3 portion is preserved as DNA: 42 bases, with reading frame beginning at the first base. CDR1 and CDR2 are drawn from the germline V gene (reference sequence): MNHEY, SMNVEV. The receptor chain draws on TRBV27 and TRBJ1-1; the D gene assignment is ambiguous. The sequence was collected from a man in his fifties in good health and CMV-seropositive. Source material: PBMCs. The DNA sequence is given as TGTGCCAGCAGTGCTTGGACGGAGGGAGCTGAAGCTTTCTTT. This yields the protein CASSAWTEGAEAFF.